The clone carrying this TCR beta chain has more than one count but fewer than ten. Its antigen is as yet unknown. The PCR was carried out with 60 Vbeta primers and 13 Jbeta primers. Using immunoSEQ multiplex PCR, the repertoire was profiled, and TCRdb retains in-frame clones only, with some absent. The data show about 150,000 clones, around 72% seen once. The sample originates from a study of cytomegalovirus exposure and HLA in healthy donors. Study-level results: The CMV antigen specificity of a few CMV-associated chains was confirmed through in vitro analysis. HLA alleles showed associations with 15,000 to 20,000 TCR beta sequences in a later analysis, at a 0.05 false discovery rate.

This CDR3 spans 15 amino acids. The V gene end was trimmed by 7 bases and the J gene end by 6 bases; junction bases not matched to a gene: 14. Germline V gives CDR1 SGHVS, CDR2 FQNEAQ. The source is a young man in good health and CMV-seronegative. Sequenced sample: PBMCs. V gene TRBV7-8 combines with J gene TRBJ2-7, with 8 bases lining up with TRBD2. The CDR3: CASTPTGGNLIEQYF. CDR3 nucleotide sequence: TGTGCCAGCACCCCTACGGGGGGGAATTTAATCGAGCAGTACTTC.